These 6 T cell receptor beta chains were all obtained from the same sample, sequenced in a study of T cell responses to AZD1222 COVID-19 vaccine. Libraries were prepared by immunoSEQ multiplex PCR; TCRdb keeps only in-frame clonotypes and omits some of them. This sample has some 200,000 clones, with more than 85% found just once. Sequenced here: peripheral blood, sampled on day 0 of AZD1222 vaccination. These receptors all stem from an adult in good health.

The chain couples TRBV19 to TRBJ1-5; 8 nucleotides align to TRBD1. With 3 bases clipped from V and 8 bases from J, the junction kept 15 bases outside the gene matches. CDR1 is LNHDA and CDR2 is SQIVND in the germline V gene (reference sequence). The CDR3 runs to 17 residues. As DNA, the CDR3 is TGTGCCAGTAGTATGGTTTATCTGGCAGGGGGCCTAGAGCCCCAGCATTTT. Amino acid sequence: CASSMVYLAGGLEPQHF.

This chain uses TRBV10-3 with TRBJ2-3, with TRBD2 matching over 8 bases. V dropped 10 bases and J dropped 4; count of bases not matched to a gene: 16. Germline V gene data show CDR1 as ENHRY and CDR2 as SYGVKD. This CDR3 spans 16 amino acids. The CDR3 spells CASSPGSGSYPDTQYF. In DNA form, the CDR3 reads TGTGCCAGTTCACCCGGAAGCGGGAGTTACCCAGATACGCAGTATTTT.

V is TRBV10-3 and J is TRBJ2-1, with 13 bases fitting TRBD2. The germline gives CDR1 ENHRY, CDR2 SYGVKD. The V and J ends lost 6 bases and 6 bases, in that order; junction bases with no gene match: 8. The CDR3 extends over 16 amino acids. DNA for the CDR3: TGTGCCATCAGCCCGACTAGCGGGAGGTTCGGCAATGAGCAGTTCTTC. It encodes CAISPTSGRFGNEQFF.

This clone has only one observation. The genes are TRBV27 and TRBJ1-5; TRBD1 matches 7 bases. This CDR3 region has 14 residues. The junction had 6 bases not matched to a gene; V was cut back by 4 bases and J by 6 bases. The V gene's germline CDR1 is MNHEY and CDR2 SMNVEV (reference sequence). CDR3 protein: CASSSRQGIQPQHF. The CDR3 DNA sequence: TGTGCCAGCAGTTCAAGACAGGGAATTCAGCCCCAGCATTTT.

V gene TRBV30 combines with J gene TRBJ1-6; no firm D call. V was pared by 3 bases and J by 5 bases, with 8 bases between. This CDR3 comprises 13 residues. Germline CDR1 and CDR2: GTSNPN and SVGIG (reference sequence). In nucleotides, the CDR3 is TGTGCCTGGAGCAGCGGAAATAATTCACCCCTCCACTTT. Its translation is CAWSSGNNSPLHF.

The gene calls are TRBV18 and TRBJ2-3; tentative D call: TRBD2 (6 bases). CDR3 length equals 12 residues. V dropped 3 bases and J dropped 8 bases, with 9 bases sitting between them. Germline CDR1 and CDR2: KGHSH and LQKENI. This chain's CDR3 is CASSPGRGTQYF. CDR3 sequence (DNA): TGTGCCAGCTCACCGGGGCGGGGTACGCAGTATTTT.